This T cell receptor beta chain was recorded in a study of OX40 agonist ivuxolimab in advanced cancers. The wider study: Ivuxolimab, which is an agonistic anti-OX40 (CD134) antibody, was administered to the patients. Points from the study as a whole: In the 0.1 to 3.0 mg/kg range, CD4+ and CD8+ blood T cells had expanded clonally by week 6. On average, CD8+ T cells had more expanded clones than CD4+.

This clone was seen a handful of times. Its antigen is unknown. Generated by immunoSEQ multiplex PCR, the TCRdb table keeps only in-frame clones and is missing some. The table shows around 92,000 clones, with just under 95% occurring only once. Trimming removed 4 bases from V and 1 base from J, with 8 bases in between. The CDR3 is 13 residues long. CDR1 SGHRS and CDR2 YFSETQ come from the germline V gene. The source of this sequence is an adult with an advanced solid tumor such as melanoma, head and neck, liver or kidney cancer. This sequence joins TRBV5-1 and TRBJ1-1; D is uncertain. Sequencing was performed on CD4+ or CD8+ T cells sorted from blood, taken in a trial of the OX40 agonist ivuxolimab. Written as DNA, the CDR3 is TGCGCCAGCAGCGTTGGATGGAACACTGAAGCTTTCTTT. Protein: CASSVGWNTEAFF.